What follows is one TCR beta chain and its context. The antigen this receptor binds is unknown. The record has no base qualities; no much larger clone is one base away. This sample stems from a study of cytotoxic CD8 clonotypes in ibrutinib-treated CLL (dated by TCRdb to about 2021). Broadly, across the study: The cohort had about a dozen relapsed/refractory and more than 14 treatment-naive patients; roughly 17 were IGHV unmutated. Partial responses were observed in approximately 24 patients and complete responses in 2; after a median follow-up of roughly 62 months, remission was maintained in 14 patients and progression was observed in approximately 12. Samples at response were collected after a median of 12 months of treatment, with a range of 6 to 36 months. On average, each sample had a few hundred thousand productive templates and more than 75,000 productive rearrangements. Of the approximately 87 people in the trial, 26 had longitudinal samples available. Cryopreserved peripheral blood mononuclear cells were collected before treatment, at response, and at either disease progression or sustained remission. Every sample from remission and from progressive disease was obtained while the patients were still on ibrutinib. Points the paper makes about the study in general: Sampling times were not matched between patients in sustained remission and patients whose disease was progressing, and lymph node repertoires were not examined. At baseline, clonality was higher than in age-matched healthy donors and showed a strong correlation with circulating CD8+ T-cell counts. Public clonotypes were rare and either contracted or stayed stable during treatment, and the rise in clonality at ibrutinib response reflected the expansion of private clonotypes. At ibrutinib response clonality went up, during sustained remission it held steady, and at progression it dropped back toward baseline.

The CDR1 and CDR2 encoded by the germline V gene (reference sequence) are MNHNY and SVGAGI. Cut back by 6 bases and 5 bases, the V and J ends lie 14 bases apart. Including cysteine and phenylalanine, the CDR3 has 13 amino acids. Solely the CDR3 DNA is kept, with 39 bases framed from the first base. A MiSeq instrument was used for deep resolution sequencing, which targeted depths ranging from 1 in 1 million up to 1 in 200,000 T cells, with coverage averaging 10x for each clonotype. TCR beta libraries were generated with the immunoSEQ hsTCRB Kit. Per the source publication's procedure: The data were analyzed with ImmunoSEQ Analyzer and ImmunoSEQ Data Assistant, and V, D and J gene assignments followed IMGT definitions. Clonality, which ranges from 0 to 1, was calculated by subtracting the normalized Shannon entropy of productive rearrangement frequencies from one. Only overrepresented clonotypes making up at least 0.05% of each patient's repertoire were included in the public clonotype analysis. About a dozen age-matched healthy donor repertoires from immuneACCESS served as clonality controls. In TCRdb, the immuneACCESS table is reduced to in-frame sequences with V and J assigned. These tables do not hold every clone; where another copy was compared, an unresolved V gene accounts for under half, and the others remain unexplained. The DNA was the basis for D and trimming; V, J and clone size are from that table. The table for this sample lists roughly 300,000 clones; around 76% of them were counted only once. Of the sample, roughly 5% is held by the ten largest clones.

Sample time point, as interpreted from the label and publication: progressive disease on ibrutinib. For TCR beta library preparation, roughly 2 micrograms of genomic DNA was extracted from cryopreserved PBMCs. Longitudinal blood samples from CLL patients receiving ibrutinib monotherapy were subjected to high-throughput TCR beta sequencing. The patients took part in an open-label, single-center phase 2 trial of ibrutinib monotherapy. This sequence originates from a human donor with chronic lymphocytic leukemia. The rearrangement combines TRBV6-6 with TRBJ2-7, with TRBD1 tentatively as D gene (6 bases match). The material sequenced was PBMCs, taken at disease progression, from a patient treated with ibrutinib. Read as DNA, the sequence is TGTGCCAGCAGCCTCCAGGACAGTAACGAGCAGTACTTC. It codes for CASSLQDSNEQYF.